Shown below are 22 T cell receptor beta chains from a single sample sequenced in a study of cytomegalovirus exposure and HLA in healthy donors. TCRdb's copy holds only in-frame clones and misses some; the assay was immunoSEQ multiplex PCR. The data show under 200,000 clones, 75% to 90% seen once. Sequences were obtained from PBMCs. Receptor source: a young woman in good health and CMV-seronegative.

The chain links TRBV5-1 to TRBJ2-7, with 9 bases matching TRBD1. The CDR3 has 15 residues. Trimming removed 2 bases from V and 1 base from J; junction bases left unmatched: 4. Germline V gene lookup returns CDR1 SGHRS and CDR2 YFSETQ. CDR3 residues: CASSLGTGRSYEQYF. The DNA of the CDR3 is TGCGCCAGCAGCTTAGGGACAGGGAGGTCCTACGAGCAGTACTTC.

This chain connects TRBV4-3 to TRBJ2-5; 11 bases map to TRBD2. The germline V gene has CDR1 LGHNA and CDR2 YSLEER. The CDR3 spans 17 residues. The ends lost 0 bases at V and 3 bases at J; junction bases unmatched: 6. The CDR3 DNA reads TGCGCCAGCAGCCAAGATTTTCGGGGACTAGCGGAAGAGACCCAGTACTTC. Encoded protein: CASSQDFRGLAEETQYF.

The chain links TRBV27 to TRBJ1-3; 7 bases map to TRBD1. CDR3 length equals 17 residues. The germline CDR1 and CDR2 sequences are MNHEY and SMNVEV (reference sequence). V lost 2 bases and J lost 4; bases outside the gene matches: 11. CDR3 sequence (DNA): TGTGCCAGCAGTTTACTCCCCCCTACAGGGGCAGGAAACACCATATATTTT. Translation: CASSLLPPTGAGNTIYF.

This chain links TRBV7-8 with TRBJ1-5, with D perhaps matching TRBD1 (5 bases). V was trimmed by 1 base and J by 2 bases, leaving 15 bases between them. The CDR3 is 17 amino acids. The germline CDR1 and CDR2 sequences are SGHVS and FQNEAQ. The CDR3 DNA follows: TGTGCCAGCAGCTTAGGATGGACACAGAGAGGCAATCAGCCCCAGCATTTT. This translates into CASSLGWTQRGNQPQHF.

The rearrangement links TRBV19 to TRBJ2-3; D is perhaps TRBD1 (6 bases). The germline CDR1 and CDR2 sequences are LNHDA and SQIVND (reference sequence). V was shortened by 7 bases and J by 5 bases, with 19 bases between the two germline ends. The CDR3 runs to 15 residues. The CDR3 loop reads CASIDVLAGEDTQYF. DNA of the CDR3: TGTGCCAGTATTGACGTCCTAGCAGGGGAAGATACGCAGTATTTT.

This clone was seen a single time. The rearrangement joins TRBV18 to TRBJ2-7, with a possible D match to TRBD1 (5 bases). V lost 0 bases to trimming and J lost 2 bases, with 17 bases between them. The germline V gene has CDR1 KGHSH and CDR2 LQKENI. The CDR3 has 17 amino acids. The CDR3 DNA reads TGTGCCAGCTCACCACCGGCAGGGTTTTTGATCCCCTACGAGCAGTACTTC. Residues: CASSPPAGFLIPYEQYF.

The rearrangement links TRBV5-6 to TRBJ2-1, with 10 bases lining up with TRBD2. The trim removed 0 bases at V and 0 bases at J, leaving 9 bases unmatched. The CDR3 runs to 19 residues. Germline V gene data show CDR1 as SGHDT and CDR2 as YYEEEE. CDR3 DNA: TGTGCCAGCAGCTTGGAGGTCTCTTCTAGCGGGAGCTCCTACAATGAGCAGTTCTTC. It encodes CASSLEVSSSGSSYNEQFF.

The chain is built from TRBV5-1 and TRBJ2-1; TRBD2 matches 7 bases. Germline CDR1 and CDR2: SGHRS and YFSETQ. J gave up 5 bases and V 1 base, and 3 bases lay outside the gene matches. The CDR3 runs 14 residues. This chain's CDR3 is CASSLSGEDNEQFF. CDR3 sequence (DNA): TGCGCCAGCAGCTTGAGCGGGGAGGACAATGAGCAGTTCTTC.

CDR3 nucleotides: TGCGCCAGCAGCAGGGGACAGGGGCGCGATGAGCAGTTCTTC. Its protein product is CASSRGQGRDEQFF. J is TRBJ2-1 and V is TRBV5-1; 10 bases align to TRBD1. There are 14 residues in the CDR3. Germline V gene data show CDR1 as SGHRS and CDR2 as YFSETQ. J gave up 8 bases and V 4 bases, and 6 bases lay outside the gene matches.

The rearrangement uses TRBV2 and TRBJ2-1, with D perhaps matching TRBD2 (6 bases). CDR1 is SNHLY and CDR2 is FYNNEI in the germline V gene. This CDR3 is 14 amino acids long. Trimming took 7 bases from V and 4 from J, leaving 14 bases between them. The CDR3 coding sequence is TGTGCCAGCAACGAGGGGACTGGATACAATGAGCAGTTCTTC. Translating gives CASNEGTGYNEQFF.

The J gene is TRBJ2-7, the V gene TRBV29-1; unclear D gene. The CDR3 covers 15 residues. Trimming left V 4 bases short and J 0 bases short, with 16 bases between. Germline V gives CDR1 SQVTM, CDR2 ANQGSEA. The CDR3 region is CSVGGKEVDSYEQYF. CDR3 nucleotides: TGCAGCGTTGGAGGAAAGGAAGTAGACTCCTACGAGCAGTACTTC.

The chain employs TRBV6-5 and TRBJ2-3; 7 nucleotides line up with TRBD2. This CDR3 spans 14 amino acids. Germline CDR1 MNHEY, CDR2 SVGAGI. The V segment lost 6 bases and the J segment 7 bases; nucleotides outside the gene matches: 10. Written as DNA, the CDR3 is TGTGCCAGCAGGGATTCCGGGACTAAGAATACGCAGTATTTT. Translation: CASRDSGTKNTQYF.

V usage is TRBV29-1 and J usage is TRBJ2-5; 9 bases agree with TRBD2. This CDR3 contains 12 residues. Trimming removed 8 bases from V and 4 bases from J; junction bases left unmatched: 5. Germline V gene data show CDR1 as SQVTM and CDR2 as ANQGSEA. This CDR3 reads CSLSGRRETQYF. The CDR3 DNA sequence: TGCAGCCTTAGCGGGAGACGAGAGACCCAGTACTTC.

V usage is TRBV13 and J usage is TRBJ2-1; no clear D gene. Trimming removed 5 bases at V and 0 bases at J, with 17 bases between. The CDR3 totals 17 residues. Per germline, CDR1 PRHDT and CDR2 FYEKMQ (reference sequence). In DNA form, the CDR3 reads TGTGCCAGCAGCCTAGATTTGCGGATGAGCTCCTACAATGAGCAGTTCTTC. Protein product: CASSLDLRMSSYNEQFF. Drawing the rest from reference TRBV13 and TRBJ2-1, the complete variable domain is AAGVIQSPRHLIKEKRETATLKCYPIPRHDTVYWYQQGPGQDPQFLISFYEKMQSDKGSIPDRFSAQQFSDYHSELNMSSLELGDSALYFCASSLDLRMSSYNEQFFGPGTRLTVL.

V and J are TRBV7-9 and TRBJ2-2, with 7 nucleotides matching TRBD2. Germline trimming cut 3 bases from V and 5 bases from J; bases unmatched to any gene: 6. This CDR3 has 15 residues. Looked up from germline, CDR1 is SEHNR and CDR2 is FQNEAQ (reference sequence). CDR3 in DNA: TGTGCCAGCAGCTTCCTAGCGGCACGAACCGGGGAGCTGTTTTTT. The encoded protein is CASSFLAARTGELFF.

This chain uses TRBV7-9 with TRBJ1-2; tentative D call: TRBD1 (6 bases). The CDR3 is made up of 13 amino acids. V lost 1 base and J lost 8, with 11 bases in between. Per the germline V gene, CDR1 is SEHNR and CDR2 is FQNEAQ (reference sequence). CDR3 bases: TGTGCCAGCAGCTTAGAATACAGGGCGGGCTACACCTTC. Residues: CASSLEYRAGYTF.

V usage is TRBV30 and J usage is TRBJ1-2; 7 bases map to TRBD1. V shed 4 bases, J shed 4 bases, and the junction held 9 bases outside the gene matches. Germline CDR1 GTSNPN, CDR2 SVGIG (reference sequence). This CDR3 has 14 amino acids. CDR3 sequence: CAWISYRGGYGYTF. CDR3 sequence (DNA): TGTGCCTGGATCAGCTACAGGGGCGGCTATGGCTACACCTTC.

The gene calls are TRBV7-2 and TRBJ2-1; D possibly corresponds to TRBD2 (6 bases). This CDR3 region has 17 residues. V was trimmed by 1 base and J by 9 bases, leaving 22 bases between them. Germline V gene lookup returns CDR1 SGHTA and CDR2 FQGNSA. The CDR3 sequence is CASSLGSMGLGMVEQFF. The CDR3 DNA reads TGTGCCAGCAGCTTAGGTAGTATGGGACTTGGGATGGTTGAGCAGTTCTTC.

The CDR3 protein is CASSPRGSTEAFF. In nucleotides, the CDR3 is TGTGCCAGCAGTCCAAGGGGGAGCACTGAAGCTTTCTTT. The chain uses TRBV7-3 and TRBJ1-1, with a weak D call TRBD1 (6 bases). The CDR3 consists of 13 residues. CDR1 and CDR2 (germline): SGHTA, FQGTGA. V was cut by 6 bases and J by 4 bases, with 12 bases left in between.

This clone has a handful of counts. The chain carries TRBV30 and TRBJ1-6; possible D gene TRBD1, 6 bases. Trimming left V 0 bases short and J 10 bases short, with 16 bases between. CDR1 is GTSNPN, CDR2 SVGIG, per germline (reference sequence). The CDR3 has 15 amino acids. The CDR3 DNA reads TGTGCCTGGAGTGTAAAGGGGCAGGGGCGGTCACCCCTCCACTTT. This translates into CAWSVKGQGRSPLHF.

This clone was picked up many times. The chain is built from TRBV6-1 and TRBJ1-4, with a tentative D call TRBD1 (5 bases). The CDR3 runs 14 residues. V lost 0 bases and J lost 11, with 13 bases in between. Germline V gene lookup returns CDR1 MNHNS and CDR2 SASEGT. The CDR3 sequence: CASSEAPRDGKLFF. The DNA of the CDR3 is TGTGCCAGCAGTGAAGCGCCCAGGGATGGGAAACTGTTTTTT.

The chain joins TRBV6-1 to TRBJ2-7; D is perhaps TRBD1 (5 bases). Deletions cut 8 bases from V and 5 bases from J, with 19 bases between. This CDR3 is 14 amino acids long. CDR1 is MNHNS and CDR2 is SASEGT in the germline V gene. CDR3 in amino acids: CASEQTGPFNEQYF. CDR3 sequence (DNA): TGTGCCAGCGAACAAACAGGCCCTTTCAACGAGCAGTACTTC.